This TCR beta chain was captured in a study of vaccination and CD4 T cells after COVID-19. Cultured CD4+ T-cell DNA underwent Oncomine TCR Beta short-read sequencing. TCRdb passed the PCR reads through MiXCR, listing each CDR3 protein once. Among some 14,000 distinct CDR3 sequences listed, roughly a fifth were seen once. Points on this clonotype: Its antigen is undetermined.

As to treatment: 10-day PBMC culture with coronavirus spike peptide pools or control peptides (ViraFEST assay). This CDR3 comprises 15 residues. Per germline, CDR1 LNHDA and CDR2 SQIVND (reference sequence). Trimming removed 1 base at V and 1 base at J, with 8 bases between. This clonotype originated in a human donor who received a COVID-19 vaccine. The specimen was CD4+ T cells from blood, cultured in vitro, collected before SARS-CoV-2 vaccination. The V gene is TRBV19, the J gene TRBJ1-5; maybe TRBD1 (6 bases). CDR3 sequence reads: CASSIGGRSNQPQHF. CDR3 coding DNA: TGTGCCAGTAGTATAGGGGGGCGAAGCAATCAGCCCCAGCATTTT. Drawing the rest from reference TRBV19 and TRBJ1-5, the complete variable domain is DGGITQSPKYLFRKEGQNVTLSCEQNLNHDAMYWYRQDPGQGLRLIYYSQIVNDFQKGDIAEGYSVSREKKESFPLTVTSAQKNPTAFYLCASSIGGRSNQPQHFGDGTRLSIL.